The 24 T cell receptor beta chains in this list originate from one sample, sequenced in a study of blood T cell repertoires in COVID-19. Assay used: immunoSEQ multiplex PCR; TCRdb lists only in-frame clones, some missing. The table lists approximately 160,000 clones, 85% to 90% of them singletons. Sample: peripheral blood. Every receptor here comes from a man aged 45-60 years with active or convalescent COVID-19.

This chain's CDR3 is CASSQRDRQETQYF. The CDR3 DNA follows: TGTGCCAGCAGCCAACGGGACAGACAAGAGACCCAGTACTTC. The chain joins TRBV3-1 (or the pseudogene TRBV3-2) to TRBJ2-5; 7 nucleotides line up with TRBD1. The CDR3 loop spans 14 amino acids. The V gene end was trimmed by 2 bases and the J gene end by 2 bases; junction bases not matched to a gene: 2. Germline CDR1 LGHDT, CDR2 YNNKEL (reference sequence).

The genes are TRBV18 and TRBJ1-1, with D hard to call. Per germline, CDR1 KGHSH and CDR2 LQKENI. V was cut by 3 bases and J by 3 bases, with 11 bases left in between. The CDR3 contains 14 residues. Here the CDR3 reads CASSPDSGYTEAFF. CDR3 DNA: TGTGCCAGCTCACCGGATTCAGGTTACACTGAAGCTTTCTTT.

The chain is built from TRBV2 and TRBJ2-3; 7 positions agree with TRBD2. With V trimmed by 4 bases and J by 3 bases, 7 bases remained unmatched. CDR1 and CDR2 from the germline V gene are SNHLY and FYNNEI. This CDR3 comprises 15 residues. CDR3 residues: CASSVRELGTDTQYF. The CDR3 bases are TGTGCCAGCAGTGTGCGGGAGTTGGGGACAGATACGCAGTATTTT.

This rearrangement joins TRBV6-1 to TRBJ1-1; 7 nucleotides match TRBD1. The CDR3 has 13 residues. Germline lookup yields CDR1 MNHNS and CDR2 SASEGT. The trim removed 3 bases at V and 6 bases at J, leaving 4 bases unmatched. CDR3 protein: CASSEQGDAEAFF. As DNA, the CDR3 is TGTGCCAGCAGTGAGCAGGGGGACGCTGAAGCTTTCTTT.

The rearrangement joins TRBV18 to TRBJ1-5; weak D call: TRBD1 (5 bases). There are 13 residues in the CDR3. Trimming left V 6 bases short and J 4 bases short, with 10 bases between. CDR1 is KGHSH and CDR2 is LQKENI in the germline V gene. The CDR3 region is CASSPRGNQPQHF. Here the CDR3 DNA reads TGTGCCAGCTCCCCCCGGGGGAATCAGCCCCAGCATTTT.

The rearrangement joins TRBV4-2 to TRBJ1-2, with 7 bases matching TRBD1. The V segment lost 3 bases and the J segment 0 bases; nucleotides outside the gene matches: 1. The CDR3 consists of 14 residues. Germline assignment: CDR1 LGHNA and CDR2 YNFKEQ. Here the CDR3 reads CASSHGQANYGYTF. The CDR3 DNA follows: TGTGCCAGCAGCCACGGACAGGCTAACTATGGCTACACCTTC.

The chain combines TRBV5-4 with TRBJ1-6; maybe TRBD1 (6 bases). Per germline, CDR1 SGHNT and CDR2 YYREEE (reference sequence). The CDR3 extends over 15 amino acids. Trimming removed 4 bases at V and 3 bases at J, with 11 bases between. For the CDR3, the DNA is TGTGCCAGCAGCGGAAAACAGGGCTATAATTCACCCCTCCACTTT. Translation: CASSGKQGYNSPLHF.

This clone was seen more than once but under ten times. The gene calls are TRBV6-6 and TRBJ2-7; the D gene is possibly TRBD2 (5 bases). The V gene lost 0 bases and the J gene lost 0 bases, with 12 bases spanning the gap. From germline, CDR1 is MNHNY and CDR2 SVGAGI (reference sequence). The CDR3 consists of 16 residues. The CDR3 here is CASSYSIGGSSYEQYF. The CDR3 DNA reads as TGTGCCAGCAGTTACTCGATTGGTGGGAGCTCCTACGAGCAGTACTTC.

This clone occurred a few times. J is TRBJ1-3 and V is TRBV6-2 or TRBV6-3; a possible D gene is TRBD1 (6 bases). The CDR3 has 15 residues. The germline V gene has CDR1 MNHEY and CDR2 SVGEGT. The germline V and J ends were trimmed by 2 bases and 0 bases, with 8 bases remaining between them. CDR3 DNA: TGTGCCAGCAGTTACGGACAGAGCTCTGGAAACACCATATATTTT. Its protein product is CASSYGQSSGNTIYF.

This chain links TRBV24-1 with TRBJ1-2, with 7 bases that match TRBD1. Per germline, CDR1 KGHDR and CDR2 SFDVKD. V trimming: 5 bases; J trimming: 3 bases; junction bases outside the gene matches: 8. The CDR3 loop spans 15 amino acids. In DNA form, the CDR3 reads TGTGCCACCAGTGGCCCGAGACAGGGAGACTATGGCTACACCTTC. Amino acid sequence: CATSGPRQGDYGYTF.

The gene calls are TRBV2 and TRBJ2-1; the match to TRBD2 covers 10 bases. The CDR3 contains 13 residues. The V gene end was trimmed by 11 bases and the J gene end by 4 bases; junction bases not matched to a gene: 5. Germline V gene data show CDR1 as SNHLY and CDR2 as FYNNEI. CDR3 nucleotide sequence: TGTGCCCTAACTAGCGGGGAATACAATGAGCAGTTCTTC. It is translated as CALTSGEYNEQFF.

The rearrangement uses TRBV4-3 and TRBJ2-6; no definite D call. In germline, CDR1 is LGHNA, CDR2 YSLEER. The ends were cut back, 0 bases at V and 4 bases at J, with 13 bases in the middle. This CDR3 comprises 17 residues. CDR3 DNA sequence: TGCGCCAGCAGCCAAGATTTGAGGTCCTACGGGGCCAACGTCCTGACTTTC. This translates into CASSQDLRSYGANVLTF.

This chain links TRBV5-4 with TRBJ1-1; D unclear. The CDR3 spans 15 residues. CDR1 is SGHNT, CDR2 YYREEE, per germline (reference sequence). V was shortened by 0 bases and J by 4 bases, with 13 bases between the two germline ends. The CDR3 coding sequence is TGTGCCAGCAGCTTGGACCCCAAGGGAGCCACTGAAGCTTTCTTT. It codes for CASSLDPKGATEAFF.

CDR3 nucleotide sequence: TGTGCCAGCAGCCAAGGGCAGGGAAGTAATTCACCCCTCCACTTT. Protein: CASSQGQGSNSPLHF. The chain carries TRBV14 and TRBJ1-6; weak D call: TRBD1 (5 bases). Germline-derived CDR1 and CDR2 are SGHDN and FVKESK. The CDR3 has 15 residues. Trimming removed 1 base at V and 6 bases at J, with 10 bases between.

The chain joins TRBV7-9 to TRBJ1-2; the match to TRBD1 covers 7 bases. Per germline, CDR1 SEHNR and CDR2 FQNEAQ (reference sequence). V shed 4 bases and J 3 bases; nucleotides not matched to a gene: 14. CDR3 length: 17 residues. The CDR3 DNA reads TGTGCCAGCAGCTCCCTCTACGACAGGGCTCCCTACTATGGCTACACCTTC. It yields the protein CASSSLYDRAPYYGYTF.

The gene calls are TRBV2 and TRBJ1-1; 7 positions match TRBD1. The V gene end was trimmed by 5 bases and the J gene end by 1 base; junction bases not matched to a gene: 7. Per the germline V gene, CDR1 is SNHLY and CDR2 is FYNNEI. The length of the CDR3 is 15 residues. The CDR3 loop is CASSIQTGWNTEAFF. In DNA, the CDR3 is TGTGCCAGCAGTATCCAGACAGGGTGGAACACTGAAGCTTTCTTT.

The chain is built from TRBV2 and TRBJ2-7, with 11 bases identical to TRBD2. Germline assignment: CDR1 SNHLY and CDR2 FYNNEI. There are 16 residues in the CDR3. Unmatched junction bases numbered 9, after V lost 1 base and J lost 7 bases. The CDR3 DNA sequence: TGTGCCAGCAGTGAAGGGCGACTAGCGGGACAATTGGAGCAGTACTTC. Its translation is CASSEGRLAGQLEQYF.

This chain links TRBV9 with TRBJ1-6; D ambiguous. Trimming took 3 bases from V and 7 from J, leaving 14 bases between them. The CDR3 covers 15 residues. Looked up from germline, CDR1 is SGDLS and CDR2 is YYNGEE. CDR3: CASSGEARPNSPLHF. Written as DNA, the CDR3 is TGTGCCAGCAGCGGAGAAGCTCGTCCGAATTCACCCCTCCACTTT.

The chain combines TRBV2 with TRBJ1-6; D may be TRBD1 (6 bases). This CDR3 contains 14 residues. The germline V gene encodes CDR1 SNHLY and CDR2 FYNNEI. V was clipped by 7 bases and J by 7 bases, with 14 bases between them. Here the CDR3 DNA reads TGTGCCAGCACCTCTGGGCAGGGGAATTCACCCCTCCACTTT. Encoded protein: CASTSGQGNSPLHF. The entire variable domain, with the rest obtained from reference TRBV2 and TRBJ1-6, is as follows: EPEVTQTPSHQVTQMGQEVILRCVPISNHLYFYWYRQILGQKVEFLVSFYNNEISEKSEIFDDQFSVERPDGSNFTLKIRSTKLEDSAMYFCASTSGQGNSPLHFGNGTRLTVT.

This clone was recorded only once. This chain joins TRBV27 and TRBJ2-2; TRBD2 is a possible D gene (6 bases). The germline CDR1 and CDR2 sequences are MNHEY and SMNVEV (reference sequence). Between the trimmed V and J ends, which lost 5 bases and 0 bases, there was a span of 13 bases. The CDR3 loop spans 16 amino acids. The CDR3 DNA reads TGTGCCAGCAGTCTTAGCGGAAGTGCGAACACCGGGGAGCTGTTTTTT. It yields the protein CASSLSGSANTGELFF.

The chain is built from TRBV6-5 and TRBJ2-1; TRBD2 aligns across 12 bases. Germline values: CDR1 MNHEY, CDR2 SVGAGI. With 5 bases clipped from V and 9 bases from J, the junction kept 8 bases outside the gene matches. The CDR3 contains 15 residues. As DNA, the CDR3 is TGTGCCAGCAGTACACTAGCGGGAGGAAGGGCTGAGCAGTTCTTC. Its translation is CASSTLAGGRAEQFF.

V and J are TRBV6-2 or TRBV6-3 and TRBJ2-7, with 8 bases that match TRBD2. CDR3 length: 14 amino acids. Germline V gene lookup returns CDR1 MNHEY and CDR2 SVGEGT. V shed 1 base and J 4 bases; nucleotides not matched to a gene: 3. CDR3 amino acids: CASSYLAGRYEQYF. The CDR3 DNA sequence: TGTGCCAGCAGTTACTTAGCGGGAAGGTACGAGCAGTACTTC.

This sequence joins TRBV4-2 and TRBJ1-1; D might be TRBD1 (6 bases). Looked up from germline, CDR1 is LGHNA and CDR2 is YNFKEQ. CDR3 length: 15 amino acids. Trimming pared 5 bases from V and 5 bases from J, leaving 18 bases between. As DNA, the CDR3 is TGTGCCAGCAGCGCCGAAGCCAGGGGCCGGACTGAAGCTTTCTTT. Protein product: CASSAEARGRTEAFF.

This sequence joins TRBV6-5 and TRBJ2-3, with a possible D match to TRBD2 (6 bases). The V gene's germline CDR1 is MNHEY and CDR2 SVGAGI. V was trimmed by 2 bases and J by 0 bases, leaving 12 bases between them. This CDR3 spans 16 amino acids. DNA for the CDR3: TGTGCCAGCAGTTACCGACCGGGGACTAGCACAGATACGCAGTATTTT. This gives the protein CASSYRPGTSTDTQYF.